The TCR beta chain under discussion was sequenced for a study of blood T cells in healthy people across ages. This clonotype occurred a few times. A sample-barcoded 5' primer and a J-beta primer mix were used in a second PCR of about 7 to 12 cycles. MiXCR, applied by TCRdb to the 5' RACE reads, yields one record per CDR3 protein. This repertoire shows approximately 820,000 distinct CDR3 sequences, 40% to 50% found once; its top ten account for approximately 19%. J was trimmed by 6 bases and V by 1 base; bases with no gene match: 17. CDR1 is SEHNR and CDR2 is FQNEAQ in the germline V gene (reference sequence). CDR3 length equals 19 residues.

This sequence originates from a man aged 55-75 years in good health. Sequenced input: blood. The chain is built from TRBV7-9 and TRBJ2-1; 8 bases line up with TRBD1. CDR3: CASSLGISSTGGRGNEQFF. The DNA for the CDR3 is TGTGCCAGCAGCTTAGGAATTTCCAGTACAGGGGGTAGGGGCAATGAGCAGTTCTTC.